This TCR beta chain was identified in a study of beta chain features in type 1 diabetes. Study-level information: On cell yields, gender and age, patients and healthy donors were similar.

Blood was collected once per donor into heparin, averaging around 120 mL. Post-sort purity exceeded 95% for all sorted populations. The whole isolated RNA underwent reverse transcription, so sequencing captured expressed TCRB transcripts. The average output of naive, central memory and regulatory T cell samples was about 3.3 million reads. Assay used: immunoSEQ multiplex PCR; TCRdb lists only in-frame clones, some missing. The sample yields over 120,000 clones, approximately 13% seen once. Turning to this clone: Its target is not known.

Germline CDR1 reads SQVTM; CDR2 reads ANQGSEA. The CDR3 loop spans 14 amino acids. V lost 6 bases to trimming and J lost 4 bases; unmatched junction nucleotides: 7. Study observations and caveats: TCRB CDR3s were moderately but significantly shorter in Type 1 diabetes patients in all four CD4+ subsets.

V is TRBV29-1 and J is TRBJ1-5; 9 nucleotides agree with TRBD1. Sequences were obtained from central memory CD4+ T cells from blood. The sequence came from a man aged 18 to 29 with type 1 diabetes. CDR3 sequence (DNA): TGCAGCGTCGCGTCCGGGACAGGGAATCAGCCCCAGCATTTT. Its translation: CSVASGTGNQPQHF. The variable domain in full, completed from reference TRBV29-1 and TRBJ1-5, reads SAVISQKPSRDICQRGTSLTIQCQVDSQVTMMFWYRQQPGQSLTLIATANQGSEATYESGFVIDKFPISRPNLTFSTLTVSNMSPEDSSIYLCSVASGTGNQPQHFGDGTRLSIL.